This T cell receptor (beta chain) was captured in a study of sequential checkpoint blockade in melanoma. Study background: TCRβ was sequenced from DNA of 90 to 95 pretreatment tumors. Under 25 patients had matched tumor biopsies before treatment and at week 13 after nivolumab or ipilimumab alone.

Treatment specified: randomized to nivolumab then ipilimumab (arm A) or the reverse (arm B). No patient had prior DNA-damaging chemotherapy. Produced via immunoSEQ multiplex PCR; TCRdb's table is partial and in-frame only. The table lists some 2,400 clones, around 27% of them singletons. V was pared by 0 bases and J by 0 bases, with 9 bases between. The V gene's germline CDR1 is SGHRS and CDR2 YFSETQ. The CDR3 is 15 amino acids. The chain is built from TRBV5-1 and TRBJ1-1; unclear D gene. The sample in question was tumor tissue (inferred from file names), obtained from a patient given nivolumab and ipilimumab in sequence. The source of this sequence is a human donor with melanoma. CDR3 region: CASSLGVGMNTEAFF. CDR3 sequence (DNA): TGCGCCAGCAGCTTGGGAGTCGGGATGAACACTGAAGCTTTCTTT.